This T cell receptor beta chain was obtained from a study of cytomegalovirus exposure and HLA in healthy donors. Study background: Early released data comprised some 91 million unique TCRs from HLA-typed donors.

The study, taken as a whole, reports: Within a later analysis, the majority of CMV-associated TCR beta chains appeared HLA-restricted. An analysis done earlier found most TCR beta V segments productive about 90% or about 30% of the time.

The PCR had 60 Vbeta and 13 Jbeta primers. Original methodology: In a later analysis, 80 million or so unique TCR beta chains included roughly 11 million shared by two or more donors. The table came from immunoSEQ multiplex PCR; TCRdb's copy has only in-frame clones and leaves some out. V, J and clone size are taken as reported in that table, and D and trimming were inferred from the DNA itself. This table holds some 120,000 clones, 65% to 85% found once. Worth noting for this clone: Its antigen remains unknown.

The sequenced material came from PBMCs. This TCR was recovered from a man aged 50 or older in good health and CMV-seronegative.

CDR3 DNA: TGTGCCACCTGCACAGGGGTGGATCAGCCCCAGCATTTT. It yields the protein CATCTGVDQPQHF. The rearrangement uses TRBV6-5 and TRBJ1-5; TRBD1 matches at 7 bases. The CDR3 length is 13 residues. J gave up 5 bases and V 10 bases, and 8 bases lay outside the gene matches. From germline, CDR1 is MNHEY and CDR2 SVGAGI.